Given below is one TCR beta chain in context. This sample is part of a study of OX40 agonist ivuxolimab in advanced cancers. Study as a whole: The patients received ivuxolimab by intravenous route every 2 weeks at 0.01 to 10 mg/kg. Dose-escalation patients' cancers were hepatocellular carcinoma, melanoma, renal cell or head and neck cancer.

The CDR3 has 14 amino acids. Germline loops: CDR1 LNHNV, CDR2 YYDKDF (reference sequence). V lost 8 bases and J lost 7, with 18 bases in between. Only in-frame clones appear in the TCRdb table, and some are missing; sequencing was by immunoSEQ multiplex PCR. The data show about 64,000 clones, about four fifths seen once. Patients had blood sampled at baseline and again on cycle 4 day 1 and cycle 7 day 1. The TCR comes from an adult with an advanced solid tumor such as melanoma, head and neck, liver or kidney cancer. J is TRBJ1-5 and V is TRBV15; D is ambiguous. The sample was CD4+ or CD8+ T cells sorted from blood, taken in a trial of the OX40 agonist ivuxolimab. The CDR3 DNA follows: TGTGCCACCGGACCTAGGAGGGAAGGGCAGCCCCAGCATTTT. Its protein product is CATGPRREGQPQHF.